Listed below are T cell receptor beta chains from one sample, sequenced in a study of T cells after yellow fever vaccination. From the 5' RACE reads, TCRdb called clonotypes with MiXCR, one entry per CDR3 protein. The sample holds tens of thousands of distinct CDR3 sequences; 7% to 8.5% are singletons and the top ten take 28%. Sequenced here: CD8+ T cells sorted from PBMCs, sampled less than 18 days after the first yellow fever vaccination. The receptors here all came from a man aged 18 to 29 who received the YFV17D yellow fever vaccine. Both conserved end residues are part of each CDR3. A D gene is named only where the DNA matches it firmly. The size field reads once, few, many, or a class for an expanded clone.

clone size,J gene,D gene,V gene,CDR3 DNA,CDR3 protein
many,TRBJ2-7,-,TRBV20-1,TGCAGTGCAAGCCCCAGGGGCGAGCAGTACTTC,CSASPRGEQYF
few,TRBJ2-6,TRBD1,TRBV4-3,TGCGCCAGCAGCCAAGCAGGGGGCTCTGGGGCCAACGCCCTGATTTTC,CASSQAGGSGANALIF
many,TRBJ2-3,-,TRBV6-1,TGTGCCAGCAGGGACTTTCGCGCTACCACCACAGATACGCAGTATTTT,CASRDFRATTTDTQYF
many,TRBJ1-4,-,TRBV4-1,TGCGCCAGCAGCCACCGGGAACCTAATGAAAAACTGTTTTTT,CASSHREPNEKLFF
many,TRBJ2-2,-,TRBV29-1,TGCAGCGCCCCGGGTGGGCCCGGGGAGCTGTTTTTT,CSAPGGPGELFF
many,TRBJ2-1,TRBD2,TRBV19,TGTGCCAGTATCTCCACTAGCGGGGGGGCCTACAATGAGCAGTTCTTC,CASISTSGGAYNEQFF
many,TRBJ1-5,-,TRBV6-5,TGTGCCAGCAGTTCTTCCACTCGTCAGCCCCAGCATTTT,CASSSSTRQPQHF
many,TRBJ2-5,-,TRBV4-1,TGCGCCAGCAGCCCCCTCCCGGGGAAAGAGACCCAGTACTTC,CASSPLPGKETQYF
many,TRBJ2-7,-,TRBV30,TGTGCCTGGAGTGACAGGGTTTCCTACGAGCAGTACTTC,CAWSDRVSYEQYF
few,TRBJ1-1,-,TRBV5-1,TGCGCCAGCAGCTGGACAATGAACACTGAAGCTTTCTTT,CASSWTMNTEAFF
many,TRBJ1-2,TRBD1,TRBV6-2/TRBV6-3,TGTGCCAGCAGCCCAAACCCGGGACAGGGGACCTATGGCTACACCTTC,CASSPNPGQGTYGYTF
many,TRBJ2-1,-,TRBV28,TGTGCCAGCAGTTCTGCTGAGCAGTTCTTC,CASSSAEQFF
many,TRBJ1-1,-,TRBV7-9,TGTGCCAGCAGCTCAACGGGCGAAGCTTTCTTT,CASSSTGEAFF
many,TRBJ2-1,-,TRBV12-3/TRBV12-4,TGTGCCAGCACCCTACTGGTCTCCTACAATGAGCAGTTCTTC,CASTLLVSYNEQFF
many,TRBJ2-3,-,TRBV7-9,TGTGCCAGCAGCTTGCCCATAATAACAGATACGCAGTATTTT,CASSLPIITDTQYF
many,TRBJ2-7,-,TRBV3-1,TGTGCCAGCAGCCAAGATTATACCGAGCAGTACTTC,CASSQDYTEQYF
many,TRBJ1-1,-,TRBV6-5,TGTGCCAGCAGTTACTCACAGAACACTGAAGCTTTCTTT,CASSYSQNTEAFF
many,TRBJ2-7,-,TRBV20-1,TGCAGTGCTCCCGGTGCCTACGAGCAGTACTTC,CSAPGAYEQYF
many,TRBJ2-1,TRBD1,TRBV27,TGTGCCAGCAGTATGGGACAGAACAATGAGCAGTTCTTC,CASSMGQNNEQFF
many,TRBJ1-5,TRBD1,TRBV30,TGTGCCTGGAGCAAAGGGACAGGGTCTTACAATCAGCCCCAGCATTTT,CAWSKGTGSYNQPQHF